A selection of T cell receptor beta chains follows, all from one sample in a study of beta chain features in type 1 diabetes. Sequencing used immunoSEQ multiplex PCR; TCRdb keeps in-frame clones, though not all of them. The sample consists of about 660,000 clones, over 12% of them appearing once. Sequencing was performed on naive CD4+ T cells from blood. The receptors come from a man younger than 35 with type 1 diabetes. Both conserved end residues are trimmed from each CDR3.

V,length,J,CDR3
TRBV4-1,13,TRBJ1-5,ASSQVHSGDQPQH
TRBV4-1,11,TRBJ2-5,ASSPWKGETQY
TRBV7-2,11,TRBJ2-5,ASSAASTETQY
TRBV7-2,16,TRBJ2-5,ASSLALYGSGRRETQY
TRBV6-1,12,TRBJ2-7,ASSGFWGDGEQY
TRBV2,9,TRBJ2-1,ASGSMTGQF
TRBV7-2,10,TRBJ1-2,ASNSEGEGYT
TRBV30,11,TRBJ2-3,ARIWVFPGSQY
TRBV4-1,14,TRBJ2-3,ASSRMGRRSTDTQY
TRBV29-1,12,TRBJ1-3,SVESGDNGNTIY
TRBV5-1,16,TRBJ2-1,ASSLWTGAIGSYNEQF
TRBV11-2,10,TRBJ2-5,ASGRYQETQY
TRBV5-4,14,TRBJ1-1,ASSPDFQGANTEAF
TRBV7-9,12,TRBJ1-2,ASSLGTLDYGYT
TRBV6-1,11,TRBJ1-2,ASSEYGFYGYT
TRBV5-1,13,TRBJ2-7,ASSLRAGEGYEQY
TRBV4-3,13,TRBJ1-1,ASSQEEEGGTEAF
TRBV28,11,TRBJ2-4,ASRPQGMDIQY
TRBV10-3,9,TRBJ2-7,AISEGYEQY
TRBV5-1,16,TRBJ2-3,ASRLPGLATASTDTQY
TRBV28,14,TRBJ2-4,ASSPLGRWAKNIQY
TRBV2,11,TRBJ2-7,ASTLTGDGEQY
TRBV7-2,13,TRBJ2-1,ASSPGQAAYNEQF
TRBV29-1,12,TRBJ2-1,SVFQGGAMREQF
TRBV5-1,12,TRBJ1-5,ASSLETGNQPQH
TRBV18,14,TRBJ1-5,ASSPTGIGGNQPQH
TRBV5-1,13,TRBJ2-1,ASSFLAAQYNEQF
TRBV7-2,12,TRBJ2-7,ASSPDRGSYEQY
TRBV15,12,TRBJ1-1,ATSRGQGNTEAF
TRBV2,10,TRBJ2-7,ASRRGSYEQY
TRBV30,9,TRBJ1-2,AWSQGGGYT
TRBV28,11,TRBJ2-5,ASLPGDGETQY
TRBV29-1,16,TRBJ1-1,SVEDLPYPRRLRAEAF
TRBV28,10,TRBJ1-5,ASSEQDQPQH
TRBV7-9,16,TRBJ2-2,ASREDRGFPGRTGELF
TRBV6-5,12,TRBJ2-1,ASSSPSMDNEQF
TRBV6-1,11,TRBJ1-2,ASPGTVNYGYT
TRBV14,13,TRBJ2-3,ASTPWGGSTDTQY
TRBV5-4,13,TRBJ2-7,ASSPGGNRDYEQY
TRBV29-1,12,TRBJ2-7,SVGLNGGAYEQY
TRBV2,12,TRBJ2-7,ASSEGTGGGEQY
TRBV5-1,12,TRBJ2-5,ASSPPDPRLAQY
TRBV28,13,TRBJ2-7,ASSAPGTGNYEQY
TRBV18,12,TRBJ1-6,ASSQDGHNSPLH
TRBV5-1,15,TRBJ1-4,ASSRTYRDRGNEKLF
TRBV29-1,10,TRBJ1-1,SVQGWNTEAF
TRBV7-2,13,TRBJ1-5,ASSLALGGDQPQH
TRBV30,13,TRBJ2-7,AWALRGGPRYEQY
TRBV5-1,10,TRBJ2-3,ASRQDLDTQY
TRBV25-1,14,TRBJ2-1,ASSGPWREKYNEQF
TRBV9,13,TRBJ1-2,ASSVGGTMPYGYT
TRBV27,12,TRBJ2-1,ASTRDRGYNEQF
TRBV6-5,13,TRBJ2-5,ASSYSKALQETQY
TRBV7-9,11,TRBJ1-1,ASSFGQGTEAF
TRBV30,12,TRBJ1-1,AWSTGLGGTEAF
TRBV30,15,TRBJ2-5,AWSVQGRAGGQETQY
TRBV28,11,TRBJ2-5,ASTPGGIETQY
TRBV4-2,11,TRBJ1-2,ASSQDGPWGYT
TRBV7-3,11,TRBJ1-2,ASSLSTNYGYT
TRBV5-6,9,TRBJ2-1,ASSWYNEQF